This passage covers 7 T cell receptor beta chains from one sample sequenced in a study of blood T cell repertoires in COVID-19. The protocol was immunoSEQ multiplex PCR, while the TCRdb copy is restricted to in-frame clones and leaves out a portion. The sample shows fewer than 200,000 clones, roughly four fifths of them seen only once. The source material was peripheral blood. These receptors originate from a woman aged 40 to 50 with COVID-19, enrolled during active disease.

V and J are TRBV12-3 or TRBV12-4 and TRBJ2-1, with TRBD1 matching over 9 bases. After removal of 5 bases from V and 6 bases from J, the junction contained 2 bases not matched to a gene. The CDR3 is 13 residues long. DNA for the CDR3: TGTGCCAGCAGTGGGGACAGGGTCAATGAGCAGTTCTTC. It encodes CASSGDRVNEQFF.

The chain joins TRBV14 to TRBJ2-1; D not certain. V lost 4 bases, J lost 0 bases, and 10 bases lay in between. The CDR3 sequence is 15 residues long. CDR1 is SGHDN and CDR2 is FVKESK in the germline V gene. This chain's CDR3 is CASSRGESSYNEQFF. CDR3 in DNA: TGTGCCAGCAGCCGAGGTGAAAGCTCCTACAATGAGCAGTTCTTC.

The chain uses TRBV15 and TRBJ1-4; D remains ambiguous. Germline V gene sequence: CDR1 LNHNV, CDR2 YYDKDF (reference sequence). With 1 base removed from V and 8 bases from J, the gap between germline ends came to 8 bases. CDR3 length: 13 amino acids. The CDR3 region has the DNA TGTGCCACCAGCAGAGGTTCTGGCGAAAAACTGTTTTTT. This translates into CATSRGSGEKLFF.

This chain connects TRBV15 to TRBJ1-6, with no clear D. Trimming pared 0 bases from V and 7 bases from J, leaving 7 bases between. The CDR3 is made up of 14 amino acids. The germline gives CDR1 LNHNV, CDR2 YYDKDF (reference sequence). DNA of the CDR3: TGTGCCACCAGCAGAGAGGCGACAAATTCACCCCTCCACTTT. Translated: CATSREATNSPLHF.

V is TRBV5-1 and J is TRBJ1-3; D gene ambiguous. This CDR3 is built from 17 residues. Germline V CDR1 and CDR2: SGHRS, YFSETQ. The V gene lost 0 bases and the J gene lost 0 bases, with 13 bases spanning the gap. CDR3 nucleotide sequence: TGCGCCAGCAGCTTGGCCTTACTGAAAGACTCTGGAAACACCATATATTTT. Translation gives CASSLALLKDSGNTIYF.

The chain has TRBV30 and TRBJ1-5, with no clear D. Germline V CDR1 and CDR2: GTSNPN, SVGIG (reference sequence). V was shortened by 0 bases and J by 0 bases, with 6 bases between the two germline ends. There are 14 residues in the CDR3. CDR3 loop: CAWSVGGSNQPQHF. In nucleotides, the CDR3 is TGTGCCTGGAGTGTAGGAGGTAGCAATCAGCCCCAGCATTTT. Filled out from reference TRBV30 and TRBJ1-5, the complete variable domain reads SQTIHQWPATLVQPVGSPLSLECTVEGTSNPNLYWYRQAAGRGLQLLFYSVGIGQISSEVPQNLSASRPQDRQFILSSKKLLLSDSGFYLCAWSVGGSNQPQHFGDGTRLSIL.

The J gene is TRBJ2-1, the V gene TRBV30; 10 bases line up with TRBD2. J gave up 9 bases and V 1 base, and 3 bases lay outside the gene matches. The CDR3 contains 13 residues. CDR1 GTSNPN and CDR2 SVGIG come from the germline V gene (reference sequence). CDR3 DNA: TGTGCCTGGAGTGGACTAGCGGGTGTTGAGCAGTTCTTC. It yields the protein CAWSGLAGVEQFF.